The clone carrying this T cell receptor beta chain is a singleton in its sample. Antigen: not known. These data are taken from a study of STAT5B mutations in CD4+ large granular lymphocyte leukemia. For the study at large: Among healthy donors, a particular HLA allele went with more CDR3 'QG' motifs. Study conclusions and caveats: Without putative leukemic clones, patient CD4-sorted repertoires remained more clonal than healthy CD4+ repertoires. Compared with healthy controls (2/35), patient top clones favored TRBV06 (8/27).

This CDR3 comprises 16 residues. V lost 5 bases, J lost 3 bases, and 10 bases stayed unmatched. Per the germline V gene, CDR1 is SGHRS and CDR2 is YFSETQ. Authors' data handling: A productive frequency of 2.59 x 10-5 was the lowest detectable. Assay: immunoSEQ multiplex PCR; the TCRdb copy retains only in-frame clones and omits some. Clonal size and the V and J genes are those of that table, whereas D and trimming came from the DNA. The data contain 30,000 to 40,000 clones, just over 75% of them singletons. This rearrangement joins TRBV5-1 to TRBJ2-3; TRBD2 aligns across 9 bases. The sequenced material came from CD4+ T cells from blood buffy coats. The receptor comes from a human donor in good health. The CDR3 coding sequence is TGCGCCAGCAGTCCGAACCCTAGCGGGGCTACAGATACGCAGTATTTT. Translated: CASSPNPSGATDTQYF.